This TCR beta chain is drawn from a study of breast tumors, draining lymph nodes, adjacent tissues. V gave up 8 bases and J gave up 6 bases, with 14 bases separating them. The CDR3 covers 13 residues. Per the germline V gene, CDR1 is ENHRY and CDR2 is SYGVKD. MiXCR, applied by TCRdb to the multiplex PCR reads, yields one record per CDR3 protein. The table has roughly 130,000 distinct CDR3 sequences, roughly 21% seen once; the top ten hold roughly 3.6%. This clonotype was seen many times. Samples came from axillary lymph nodes draining the breast cancer. The V and J genes are TRBV10-3 and TRBJ1-5; D possibly corresponds to TRBD1 (5 bases). The clonotype was recovered from a female donor with breast cancer. Some clones in this sample may be carry-over from other donors' samples. Sequencing was carried out using axillary lymph node tissue. Here the CDR3 DNA reads TGTGCCATCGCGACAGATTTGGTTCAGCCCCAGCATTTT. Amino acids: CAIATDLVQPQHF.